A selection of T cell receptor beta chains follows, all from one sample in a study of OX40 agonist ivuxolimab in advanced cancers. Clones were read by immunoSEQ multiplex PCR, and TCRdb kept only the in-frame ones, dropping some. The profile shows around 53,000 clones, roughly 83% of them singletons. Here the sequenced sample was CD4+ or CD8+ T cells sorted from blood, taken in a trial of the OX40 agonist ivuxolimab. These TCRs come from an adult with an advanced solid tumor such as melanoma, head and neck, liver or kidney cancer. CDR3s include the opening cysteine and the closing phenylalanine or tryptophan. The order of the fields is CDR3 protein, CDR3 DNA, D gene, J gene, V gene, clone size. A D gene is named only where the DNA matches it firmly. Rows give clone size only sometimes, using once, few, many, or a class for an expanded clone.

cdr3_aa: CASSLPQAVSGNTIYF
cdr3_nt: TGTGCCAGCAGTCTCCCCCAGGCCGTCTCTGGAAACACCATATATTTT
d_call: NA
j_call: TRBJ1-3
v_call: TRBV28
clone_size: NA

cdr3_aa: CACARDRLNTGELFF
cdr3_nt: TGTGCCTGCGCCCGGGACAGACTGAACACCGGGGAGCTGTTTTTT
d_call: TRBD1
j_call: TRBJ2-2
v_call: TRBV30
clone_size: NA

cdr3_aa: CASSLVHLDRGAYEQYF
cdr3_nt: TGTGCCAGCAGCTTAGTTCATCTGGACAGGGGAGCCTACGAGCAGTACTTC
d_call: TRBD1
j_call: TRBJ2-7
v_call: TRBV11-2
clone_size: NA

cdr3_aa: CASSEFGANDGPDTQYF
cdr3_nt: TGTGCCAGCAGTGAATTTGGGGCCAACGACGGACCGGATACGCAGTATTTT
d_call: NA
j_call: TRBJ2-3
v_call: TRBV25-1
clone_size: NA

cdr3_aa: CASSRRLGIAKNIQYF
cdr3_nt: TGTGCCAGCAGTCGCCGGCTTGGGATAGCCAAAAACATTCAGTACTTC
d_call: NA
j_call: TRBJ2-4
v_call: TRBV28
clone_size: NA

cdr3_aa: CATSRREIDPSDTQYF
cdr3_nt: TGTGCCACCAGCAGAAGGGAAATCGACCCTTCAGATACGCAGTATTTT
d_call: NA
j_call: TRBJ2-3
v_call: TRBV15
clone_size: NA

cdr3_aa: CASSQPDTFNEQFF
cdr3_nt: TGTGCCAGCAGCCAACCCGACACCTTCAATGAGCAGTTCTTC
d_call: NA
j_call: TRBJ2-1
v_call: TRBV4-2
clone_size: few

cdr3_aa: CASSPSGGSTDTQYF
cdr3_nt: TGTGCCAGCAGCCCCTCGGGGGGTAGCACAGATACGCAGTATTTT
d_call: TRBD2
j_call: TRBJ2-3
v_call: TRBV7-7
clone_size: NA

cdr3_aa: CASRNRVDTGELFF
cdr3_nt: TGTGCCAGCAGGAACAGGGTTGACACCGGGGAGCTGTTTTTT
d_call: NA
j_call: TRBJ2-2
v_call: TRBV6-1
clone_size: once

cdr3_aa: CASSLGQGREKLFF
cdr3_nt: TGCGCCAGCAGCTTGGGGCAGGGACGGGAAAAACTGTTTTTT
d_call: NA
j_call: TRBJ1-4
v_call: TRBV5-1
clone_size: NA

cdr3_aa: CASSNGQDNEKLFF
cdr3_nt: TGTGCCAGTAGTAACGGACAGGATAATGAAAAACTGTTTTTT
d_call: TRBD1
j_call: TRBJ1-4
v_call: TRBV19
clone_size: NA

cdr3_aa: CASSGENYNEQFF
cdr3_nt: TGTGCCAGCAGTGGGGAGAATTACAATGAGCAGTTCTTC
d_call: NA
j_call: TRBJ2-1
v_call: TRBV2
clone_size: NA

cdr3_aa: CASSLLAGGEGEQFF
cdr3_nt: TGTGCCAGCAGCTTATTAGCGGGAGGGGAAGGTGAGCAGTTCTTC
d_call: TRBD2
j_call: TRBJ2-1
v_call: TRBV7-2
clone_size: NA

cdr3_aa: CASRGTGTETQYF
cdr3_nt: TGTGCCAGCAGGGGGACAGGGACAGAGACCCAGTACTTC
d_call: TRBD1
j_call: TRBJ2-5
v_call: TRBV28
clone_size: NA

cdr3_aa: CASSLLKYEQYF
cdr3_nt: TGTGCCAGCAGCCTCCTAAAGTACGAGCAGTACTTC
d_call: NA
j_call: TRBJ2-7
v_call: TRBV7-3
clone_size: NA

cdr3_aa: CASSEARPPYEQYF
cdr3_nt: TGTGCCAGCAGTGAAGCGAGGCCCCCCTACGAGCAGTACTTC
d_call: NA
j_call: TRBJ2-7
v_call: TRBV6-1
clone_size: few

cdr3_aa: CASMVAPSTDTQYF
cdr3_nt: TGCGCCAGCATGGTGGCTCCTAGCACAGATACGCAGTATTTT
d_call: NA
j_call: TRBJ2-3
v_call: TRBV5-1
clone_size: NA

cdr3_aa: CASSTGGGQLPYEQYF
cdr3_nt: TGTGCCAGCAGCACGGGGGGGGGACAGTTACCCTACGAGCAGTACTTC
d_call: NA
j_call: TRBJ2-7
v_call: TRBV7-2
clone_size: NA

cdr3_aa: CASSQTGWVLGYTF
cdr3_nt: TGTGCCAGCAGTCAGACAGGGTGGGTTTTGGGCTACACCTTC
d_call: TRBD1
j_call: TRBJ1-2
v_call: TRBV27
clone_size: NA

cdr3_aa: CASSDSNQPQHF
cdr3_nt: TGTGCCAGCAGTGACAGCAATCAGCCCCAGCATTTT
d_call: NA
j_call: TRBJ1-5
v_call: TRBV6-5
clone_size: NA

cdr3_aa: CASSLIGQPPVGTSGRILDTQYF
cdr3_nt: TGTGCCAGCAGTCTAATCGGACAACCCCCCGTCGGGACTAGCGGGAGGATTTTAGATACGCAGTATTTT
d_call: TRBD2
j_call: TRBJ2-3
v_call: TRBV27
clone_size: NA

cdr3_aa: CASSSRQVRHYGYTF
cdr3_nt: TGTGCCAGCAGTTCCCGTCAGGTCCGCCACTATGGCTACACCTTC
d_call: NA
j_call: TRBJ1-2
v_call: TRBV6-1
clone_size: NA

cdr3_aa: CASSPGLAGSPEQFF
cdr3_nt: TGTGCCAGCAGTCCTGGACTAGCGGGGTCGCCTGAGCAGTTCTTC
d_call: TRBD2
j_call: TRBJ2-1
v_call: TRBV6-6
clone_size: NA

cdr3_aa: CASSVGADLTDTQYF
cdr3_nt: TGTGCCAGCAGCGTAGGTGCGGACCTCACAGATACGCAGTATTTT
d_call: NA
j_call: TRBJ2-3
v_call: TRBV9
clone_size: NA

cdr3_aa: CASRGQVIPPQYF
cdr3_nt: TGTGCCAGCAGGGGACAGGTTATCCCTCCCCAGTACTTC
d_call: TRBD1
j_call: TRBJ2-7
v_call: TRBV6-1
clone_size: NA

cdr3_aa: CASSEEGTKSNEQFF
cdr3_nt: TGTGCCAGCAGTGAAGAAGGGACGAAATCCAATGAGCAGTTCTTC
d_call: NA
j_call: TRBJ2-1
v_call: TRBV2
clone_size: NA

cdr3_aa: CASPGRFGGTGNQPQHF
cdr3_nt: TGTGCCAGTCCGGGAAGGTTTGGGGGAACGGGCAATCAGCCCCAGCATTTT
d_call: NA
j_call: TRBJ1-5
v_call: TRBV6-4
clone_size: NA

cdr3_aa: CAWSVTWAPYGYTF
cdr3_nt: TGTGCCTGGAGTGTCACCTGGGCCCCCTATGGCTACACCTTC
d_call: NA
j_call: TRBJ1-2
v_call: TRBV30
clone_size: NA

cdr3_aa: CASLTGRLNEKLFF
cdr3_nt: TGTGCCAGTCTCACTGGCCGCCTTAATGAAAAACTGTTTTTT
d_call: NA
j_call: TRBJ1-4
v_call: TRBV11-3
clone_size: NA

cdr3_aa: CASSPTSGRADEQFF
cdr3_nt: TGTGCCAGCAGCCCGACTAGCGGGAGGGCCGATGAGCAGTTCTTC
d_call: TRBD2
j_call: TRBJ2-1
v_call: TRBV6-6
clone_size: NA

cdr3_aa: CASSMLSAGNLNEQFF
cdr3_nt: TGTGCCAGCAGCATGCTGTCGGCGGGAAACCTCAATGAGCAGTTCTTC
d_call: NA
j_call: TRBJ2-1
v_call: TRBV27
clone_size: NA

cdr3_aa: CSVGEGSYGYTF
cdr3_nt: TGCAGCGTGGGAGAGGGGAGCTATGGCTACACCTTC
d_call: NA
j_call: TRBJ1-2
v_call: TRBV29-1
clone_size: NA

cdr3_aa: CASLPGQGAGNTEAFF
cdr3_nt: TGTGCCAGCCTACCGGGACAGGGGGCGGGGAACACTGAAGCTTTCTTT
d_call: TRBD1
j_call: TRBJ1-1
v_call: TRBV2
clone_size: NA

cdr3_aa: CASNYPRDTQYF
cdr3_nt: TGTGCCAGCAACTACCCCCGAGATACGCAGTATTTT
d_call: NA
j_call: TRBJ2-3
v_call: TRBV5-4
clone_size: NA

cdr3_aa: CASSKRGPGTSAYNEQFF
cdr3_nt: TGTGCCAGCAGCAAAAGGGGGCCCGGGACTAGCGCCTACAATGAGCAGTTCTTC
d_call: NA
j_call: TRBJ2-1
v_call: TRBV21-1
clone_size: NA

cdr3_aa: CASSTSGGDYNEQFF
cdr3_nt: TGTGCCAGCAGCACTAGCGGGGGAGACTACAATGAGCAGTTCTTC
d_call: TRBD2
j_call: TRBJ2-1
v_call: TRBV9
clone_size: NA

cdr3_aa: CATRGDPSREQYF
cdr3_nt: TGTGCCACCAGGGGGGACCCCAGCCGGGAGCAGTACTTC
d_call: NA
j_call: TRBJ2-7
v_call: TRBV6-6
clone_size: NA

cdr3_aa: CASSEVGASGNTIYF
cdr3_nt: TGTGCCAGCAGTGAAGTTGGCGCCTCTGGAAACACCATATATTTT
d_call: NA
j_call: TRBJ1-3
v_call: TRBV2
clone_size: NA

cdr3_aa: CASSLSGPPYEQYF
cdr3_nt: TGTGCCAGCAGCTTGTCCGGACCGCCCTACGAGCAGTACTTC
d_call: NA
j_call: TRBJ2-7
v_call: TRBV5-5
clone_size: NA

cdr3_aa: CASSIGGGAGNQPQHF
cdr3_nt: TGTGCCAGTAGTATAGGGGGAGGGGCGGGCAATCAGCCCCAGCATTTT
d_call: NA
j_call: TRBJ1-5
v_call: TRBV19
clone_size: NA